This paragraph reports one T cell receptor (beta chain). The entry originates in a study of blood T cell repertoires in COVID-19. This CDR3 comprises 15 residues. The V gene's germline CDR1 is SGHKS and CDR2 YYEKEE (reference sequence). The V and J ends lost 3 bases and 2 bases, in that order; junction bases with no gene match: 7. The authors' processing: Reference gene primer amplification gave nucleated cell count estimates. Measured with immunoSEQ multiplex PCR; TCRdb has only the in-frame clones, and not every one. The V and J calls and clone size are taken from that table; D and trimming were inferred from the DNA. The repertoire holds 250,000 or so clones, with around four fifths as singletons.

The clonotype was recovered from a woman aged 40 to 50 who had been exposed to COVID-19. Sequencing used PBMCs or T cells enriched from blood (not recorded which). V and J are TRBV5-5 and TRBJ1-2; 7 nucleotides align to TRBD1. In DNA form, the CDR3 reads TGTGCCAGCAGCTCCCACAGGGGTTCGAACTATGGCTACACCTTC. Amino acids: CASSSHRGSNYGYTF.